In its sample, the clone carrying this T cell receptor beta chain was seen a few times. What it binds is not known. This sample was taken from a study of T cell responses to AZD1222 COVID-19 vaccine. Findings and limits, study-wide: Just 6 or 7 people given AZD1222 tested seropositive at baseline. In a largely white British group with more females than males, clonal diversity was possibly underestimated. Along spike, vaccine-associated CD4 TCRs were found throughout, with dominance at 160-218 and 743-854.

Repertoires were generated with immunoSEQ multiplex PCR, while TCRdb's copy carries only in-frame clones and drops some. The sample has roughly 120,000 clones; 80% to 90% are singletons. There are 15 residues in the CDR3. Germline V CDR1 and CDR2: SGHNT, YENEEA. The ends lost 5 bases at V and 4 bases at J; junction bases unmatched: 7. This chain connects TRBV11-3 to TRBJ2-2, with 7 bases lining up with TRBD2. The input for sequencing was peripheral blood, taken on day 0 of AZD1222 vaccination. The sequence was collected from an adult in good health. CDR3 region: CASSLAGGSTGELFF. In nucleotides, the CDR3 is TGTGCCAGCAGCCTGGCGGGCGGGAGCACCGGGGAGCTGTTTTTT.